This T cell receptor beta chain was profiled in a study of T cells in narcolepsy. Generated by immunoSEQ multiplex PCR, the TCRdb table keeps only in-frame clones and is missing some. The table has over 25,000 clones, 79% seen once; the top ten hold 6.6%. In the case of this clone: Its specificity is not known.

CDR1 is SGHRS, CDR2 YFSETQ, per germline. The CDR3 runs 14 residues. Trimming left V 1 base short and J 2 bases short, with 8 bases between. Overall study results and limits: Healthy controls reportedly lacked the autoreactive clonotypes serially found in patients' blood.

Sequencing input: memory (CD45RA-) CD4+ T cells from blood. The clonotype originates from a human donor in good health. J is TRBJ2-3 and V is TRBV5-1; D is uncertain. The DNA of the CDR3 is TGCGCCAGCAGCTTGTTGCGGTCCACAGATACGCAGTATTTT. It encodes CASSLLRSTDTQYF.